Here is one T cell receptor (beta chain) with its context. Antigen unknown. This record comes from a study of beta chain features in type 1 diabetes. Whole-study context: All samples combined gave roughly 100 million sorted cells for examination. The study's findings and limits: TCRB repertoires of naive, central memory and Treg cells appeared more similar among patients than among healthy donors.

This CDR3 comprises 18 residues. V lost 5 bases to trimming and J lost 9 bases; unmatched junction nucleotides: 17. Germline values: CDR1 SGHTA, CDR2 FQGNSA. Sequencing targeted expressed TCRB transcripts, as all isolated RNA had been reverse transcribed. Roughly 3.6 million reads on average were seen across naive, central memory and regulatory T cell samples. Some clones are missing from TCRdb's copy, which holds only in-frame ones; the method was immunoSEQ multiplex PCR. The table has about 250,000 clones, roughly an eighth seen once. This chain uses TRBV7-2 with TRBJ1-6, with 9 positions matching TRBD1. This clonotype originated in a woman between 40 and 55 years old in good health. The sample taken for sequencing was naive CD4+ T cells from blood. CDR3 nucleotide sequence: TGTGCCAGCAGCCCACACCGGGACAGGGTCCGTGTGGGTTCACCCCTCCACTTT. Encoded protein: CASSPHRDRVRVGSPLHF.